This T cell receptor beta chain appears in the sequencing data of a study of regulatory T cells in long-lasting Graves disease. Time point denoted: newly diagnosed GD, antithyroid drugs for less than 3 months. The TCR library was prepared using RNA isolated from PBMCs. iRepertoire HTBI primers and Arm-PCR of CDR3 regions built TCR beta libraries. TCRdb re-analysed the multiplex PCR reads in MiXCR, keeping a single row per CDR3 protein. The table shows a few hundred thousand distinct CDR3 sequences, with about 15% occurring only once. This clonotype was picked up many times. Its antigen remains unidentified. Study results and caveats: Persistent disease samples used TRBV28, TRBJ1-2 and TRBJ2-5 preferentially.

CDR1 and CDR2 (germline): SNHLY, FYNNEI. The CDR3 has 12 amino acids. V shed 8 bases and J shed 11 bases, with 19 bases lying between them. The same data also contributed to another study, on T cells in Graves' hyperthyroidism and ophthalmopathy.

This clonotype originated in a woman aged 50 to 60 with Graves disease. The sample in question was peripheral blood mononuclear cells (PBMCs), obtained at new diagnosis, from a patient treated with antithyroid drugs. The gene calls are TRBV2 and TRBJ2-7; maybe TRBD1 (6 bases). The chain's CDR3 is CASGKDSFREYF. For the CDR3, the DNA is TGTGCCAGCGGAAAGGACAGTTTCCGCGAGTACTTC.